This T cell receptor beta chain stems from a study of control samples from healthy donors and cancer patients. This clone was recorded only once. Using immunoSEQ multiplex PCR, the repertoire was profiled, and TCRdb retains in-frame clones only, with some absent. The sample shows around 190,000 clones, nearly 90% of them seen only once. The V gene's germline CDR1 is MNHEY and CDR2 SMNVEV (reference sequence). This CDR3 spans 13 amino acids. The germline V and J ends were trimmed by 5 bases and 7 bases, with 11 bases remaining between them. The TCR sequence derives from a woman between 45 and 60 years old in good health. Input material: blood. V usage is TRBV27 and J usage is TRBJ1-4; D call uncertain. CDR3 sequence reads: CASSPSNSEKLFF. CDR3 in DNA: TGTGCCAGCAGTCCCTCTAATAGTGAAAAACTGTTTTTT.